Listed below are T cell receptor beta chains from one sample, sequenced in a study of shared clonotypes between healthy human individuals. Data came from immunoSEQ multiplex PCR; TCRdb stores just in-frame clones and leaves some out. The sample carries millions of clones, 93% recorded once. Sequencing was carried out using naive CD8+ T cells from PBMCs. These receptors were taken from a man aged 18 to 30 in good health. Some clones in this sample may be carry-over from other donors' samples. Both conserved end residues are part of each CDR3. The D gene is left open where the match is weak. Not every row has a clone size; where given, it reads once, few, many or a size class.

TRBV28	NA	NA	TRBJ2-4	CASSLPGQDIQYF	TGTGCCAGCAGTCTGCCAGGACAAGACATTCAGTACTTC
TRBV28	NA	NA	TRBJ2-7	CASRSPGTPDYEQYF	TGTGCCAGCAGATCCCCGGGGACCCCCGACTACGAGCAGTACTTC
TRBV28	NA	NA	TRBJ1-2	CASSLNSLYGYTF	TGTGCCAGCAGTTTGAACAGTCTCTATGGCTACACCTTC
TRBV7-9	NA	NA	TRBJ2-1	CASSLAGYEQFF	TGTGCCAGCAGCTTGGCCGGGTATGAGCAGTTCTTC
TRBV10-1	NA	TRBD1	TRBJ1-5	CASSESGGGQPQHF	TGCGCCAGCAGTGAGTCAGGAGGGGGCCAGCCCCAGCATTTT
TRBV27	NA	NA	TRBJ2-2	CASSLGGSTGELFF	TGTGCCAGCAGTCTTGGAGGGAGCACCGGGGAGCTGTTTTTT
TRBV7-8	NA	NA	TRBJ2-6	CASSPVPSGANVLTF	TGTGCCAGCAGCCCCGTCCCATCTGGGGCCAACGTCCTGACTTTC
TRBV19	NA	NA	TRBJ1-2	CASTEGPGLTGYGYTF	TGTGCCAGTACCGAGGGCCCAGGACTGACCGGCTATGGCTACACCTTC
TRBV11-2	NA	NA	TRBJ2-6	CASSSAFPPSGANVLTF	TGTGCCAGCAGCTCCGCGTTCCCACCCTCTGGGGCCAACGTCCTGACTTTC
TRBV29-1	NA	TRBD2	TRBJ2-7	CSVTGTTLPEQYF	TGCAGCGTCACCGGGACTACCCTTCCTGAGCAGTACTTC
TRBV9	NA	TRBD2	TRBJ2-7	CASSVAGLAGVEQYF	TGTGCCAGCAGCGTAGCAGGACTAGCGGGAGTTGAGCAGTACTTC
TRBV27	NA	TRBD2	TRBJ2-3	CASSLLGTSGYSTDTQYF	TGTGCCAGCAGTTTACTAGGGACTAGCGGCTATAGCACAGATACGCAGTATTTT
TRBV7-9	NA	NA	TRBJ2-7	CASSLVRAGSYEQYF	TGTGCCAGCAGCTTAGTCAGGGCAGGCTCCTACGAGCAGTACTTC
TRBV7-9	NA	NA	TRBJ1-2	CASSLLRGGGNNYGYTF	TGTGCCAGCAGCCTGCTAAGGGGGGGCGGGAATAACTATGGCTACACCTTC
TRBV7-8	NA	NA	TRBJ2-1	CASSLVSERSSYNEQFF	TGTGCCAGCAGCTTAGTTAGCGAGCGGAGCTCCTACAATGAGCAGTTCTTC
TRBV10-3	NA	NA	TRBJ2-7	CAISEWDSYEQYF	TGTGCCATCAGTGAGTGGGACTCCTACGAGCAGTACTTC
TRBV28	NA	NA	TRBJ1-5	CASSPIKTAIVNQPQHF	TGTGCCAGCAGTCCAATAAAGACGGCCATCGTCAATCAGCCCCAGCATTTT
TRBV5-4	NA	NA	TRBJ1-4	CASSLLGEEKLFF	TGTGCCAGCAGCCTACTGGGGGAGGAAAAACTGTTTTTT
TRBV7-9	NA	NA	TRBJ2-5	CASSLQGGYQETQYF	TGTGCCAGCAGCTTACAGGGAGGTTACCAAGAGACCCAGTACTTC
TRBV28	NA	NA	TRBJ1-5	CASSFSGRMYSNQPQHF	TGTGCCAGCAGTTTCTCGGGCAGGATGTATAGCAATCAGCCCCAGCATTTT
TRBV6-1	NA	TRBD1	TRBJ1-2	CASSEAYRGRIYGYTF	TGTGCCAGCAGTGAAGCCTACAGGGGGCGTATTTATGGCTACACCTTC
TRBV28	NA	NA	TRBJ2-1	CASSYPWLAKYNEQFF	TGTGCCAGCAGTTACCCGTGGCTAGCGAAGTACAATGAGCAGTTCTTC
TRBV19	NA	TRBD1	TRBJ1-2	CASSTLRDRGYGYTF	TGTGCCAGTAGTACGCTTCGGGACAGGGGATATGGCTACACCTTC
TRBV18	NA	TRBD2	TRBJ2-2	CASSQPPGLESTGELFF	TGTGCCAGCTCACAACCTCCGGGACTAGAATCCACCGGGGAGCTGTTTTTT
TRBV5-1	NA	TRBD2	TRBJ2-7	CASSLTSGRAYEQYF	TGCGCCAGCAGCCTAACTAGCGGGAGGGCCTACGAGCAGTACTTC
TRBV27	NA	TRBD2	TRBJ2-2	CASSLRLAVTGELFF	TGTGCCAGCAGTTTACGACTAGCGGTAACCGGGGAGCTGTTTTTT
TRBV2	NA	TRBD2	TRBJ2-1	CASSEGPAGFNYNEQFF	TGTGCCAGCAGTGAAGGGCCAGCGGGGTTCAACTACAATGAGCAGTTCTTC
TRBV19	NA	NA	TRBJ1-2	CASSQIPYGYTF	TGTGCCAGTAGCCAAATACCCTATGGCTACACCTTC
TRBV30	NA	NA	TRBJ2-2	CAWSVRVQMGGELFF	TGTGCCTGGAGTGTACGCGTGCAGATGGGTGGGGAGCTGTTTTTT
TRBV27	once	TRBD1	TRBJ1-1	CASKDRRLNTEAFF	TGTGCCAGCAAGGACAGGCGCTTGAACACTGAAGCTTTCTTT
TRBV5-4	NA	NA	TRBJ2-7	CASSLRRELYYEQYF	TGTGCCAGCAGCTTGCGGCGGGAACTATACTACGAGCAGTACTTC
TRBV18	NA	TRBD1	TRBJ2-4	CASSSLAPWDSLGKNIQYF	TGTGCCAGCTCAAGCCTTGCGCCCTGGGACAGCCTTGGCAAAAACATTCAGTACTTC